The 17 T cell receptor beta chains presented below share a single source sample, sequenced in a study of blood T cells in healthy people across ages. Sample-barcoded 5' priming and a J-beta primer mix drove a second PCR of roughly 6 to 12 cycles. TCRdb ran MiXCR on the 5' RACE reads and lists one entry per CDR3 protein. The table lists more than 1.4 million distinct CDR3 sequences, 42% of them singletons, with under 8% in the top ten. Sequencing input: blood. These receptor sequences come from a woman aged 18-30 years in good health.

Here the CDR3 reads CASSSTQAPRYEQYF. CDR3 nucleotide sequence: TGTGCCAGCAGTTCCACACAGGCTCCACGCTACGAGCAGTACTTC. This sequence joins TRBV12-3 or TRBV12-4 and TRBJ2-7; D is perhaps TRBD1 (5 bases). V lost 4 bases, J lost 3 bases, and 16 bases lay in between. The CDR3 loop spans 15 amino acids.

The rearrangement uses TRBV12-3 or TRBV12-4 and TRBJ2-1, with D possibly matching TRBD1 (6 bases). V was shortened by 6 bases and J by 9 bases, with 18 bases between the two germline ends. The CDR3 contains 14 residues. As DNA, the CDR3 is TGTGCCAGCAGCTTAACAGGAGAACAGGGTGAGCAGTTCTTC. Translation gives CASSLTGEQGEQFF.

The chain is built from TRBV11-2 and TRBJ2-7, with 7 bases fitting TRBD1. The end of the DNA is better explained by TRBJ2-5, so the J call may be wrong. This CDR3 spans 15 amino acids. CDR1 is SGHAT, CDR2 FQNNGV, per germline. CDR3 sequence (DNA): TGTGCCAGCAGCTTAAGTAGGGGACAGCAAGAGACCCAGTACTTC. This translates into CASSLSRGQQETQYF.

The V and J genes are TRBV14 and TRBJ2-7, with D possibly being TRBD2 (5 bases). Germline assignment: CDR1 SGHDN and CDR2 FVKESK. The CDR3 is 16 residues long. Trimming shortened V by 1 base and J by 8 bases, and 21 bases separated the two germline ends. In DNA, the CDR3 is TGTGCCAGCAGCCAAGTGACCGGGGTTCGACCTACAAAGCAGTACTTC. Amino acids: CASSQVTGVRPTKQYF.

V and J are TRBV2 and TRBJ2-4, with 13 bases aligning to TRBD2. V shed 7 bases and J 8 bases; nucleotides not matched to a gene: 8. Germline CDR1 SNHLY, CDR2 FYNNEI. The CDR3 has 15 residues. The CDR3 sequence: CASTRGTSGTDIQYF. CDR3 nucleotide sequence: TGTGCCAGCACCAGAGGGACTAGCGGGACCGACATTCAGTACTTC.

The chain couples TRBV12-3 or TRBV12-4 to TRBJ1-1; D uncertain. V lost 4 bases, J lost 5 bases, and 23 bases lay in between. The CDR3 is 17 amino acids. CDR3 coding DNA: TGTGCCAGCAGTTCCATCACACGGTTAGGAACGGGGACTGAAGCTTTCTTT. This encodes CASSSITRLGTGTEAFF.

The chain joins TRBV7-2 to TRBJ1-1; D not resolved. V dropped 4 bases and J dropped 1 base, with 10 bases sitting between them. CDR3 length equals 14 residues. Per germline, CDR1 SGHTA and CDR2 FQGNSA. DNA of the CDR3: TGTGCCAGCAGCTCCGGGCCGGGGAACACTGAAGCTTTCTTT. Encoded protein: CASSSGPGNTEAFF.

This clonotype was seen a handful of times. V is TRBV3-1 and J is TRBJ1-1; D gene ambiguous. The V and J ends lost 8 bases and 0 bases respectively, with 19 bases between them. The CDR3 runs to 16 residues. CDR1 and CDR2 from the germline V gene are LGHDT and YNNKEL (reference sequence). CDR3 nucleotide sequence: TGTGCCAGCGGGCTCCGCGGCCGCACCATGAACACTGAAGCTTTCTTT. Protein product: CASGLRGRTMNTEAFF.

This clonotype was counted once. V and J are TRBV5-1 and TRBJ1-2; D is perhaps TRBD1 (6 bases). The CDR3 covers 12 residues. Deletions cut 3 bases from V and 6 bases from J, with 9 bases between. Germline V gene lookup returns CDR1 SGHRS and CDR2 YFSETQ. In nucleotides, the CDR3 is TGCGCCAGCAGCTCACAGGGCCATGGCTACACCTTC. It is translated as CASSSQGHGYTF.

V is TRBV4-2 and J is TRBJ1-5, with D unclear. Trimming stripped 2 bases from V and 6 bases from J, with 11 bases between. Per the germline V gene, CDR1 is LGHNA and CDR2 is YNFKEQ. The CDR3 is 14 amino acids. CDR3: CASSQLSRGQPQHF. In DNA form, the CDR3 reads TGTGCCAGCAGCCAACTTAGTCGAGGTCAGCCCCAGCATTTT.

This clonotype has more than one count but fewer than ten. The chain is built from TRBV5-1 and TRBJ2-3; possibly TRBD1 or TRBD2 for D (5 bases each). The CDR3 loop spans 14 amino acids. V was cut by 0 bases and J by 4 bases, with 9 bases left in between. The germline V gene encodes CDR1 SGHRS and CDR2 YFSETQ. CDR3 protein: CASSLDLGADTQYF. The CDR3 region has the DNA TGCGCCAGCAGCTTGGATTTGGGGGCAGATACGCAGTATTTT.

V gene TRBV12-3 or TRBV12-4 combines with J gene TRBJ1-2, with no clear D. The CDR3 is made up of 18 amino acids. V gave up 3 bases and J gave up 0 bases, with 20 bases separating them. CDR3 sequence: CASSFWWGAEVTNYGYTF. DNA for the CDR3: TGTGCCAGCAGTTTTTGGTGGGGTGCGGAAGTTACTAACTATGGCTACACCTTC.

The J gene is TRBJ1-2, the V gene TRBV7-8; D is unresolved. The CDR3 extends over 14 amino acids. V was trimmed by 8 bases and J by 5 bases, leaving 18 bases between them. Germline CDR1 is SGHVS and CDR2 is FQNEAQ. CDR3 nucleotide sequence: TGTGCCAGCCGCCCGGGGTTAGTCGGATATGGCTACACCTTC. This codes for CASRPGLVGYGYTF.

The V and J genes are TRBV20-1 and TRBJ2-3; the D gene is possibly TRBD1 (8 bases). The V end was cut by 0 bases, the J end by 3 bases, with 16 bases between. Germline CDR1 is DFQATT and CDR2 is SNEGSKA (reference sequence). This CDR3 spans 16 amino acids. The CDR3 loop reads CSARELNRGGTDTQYF. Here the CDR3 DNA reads TGCAGTGCTAGAGAGCTGAACAGGGGGGGAACAGATACGCAGTATTTT.

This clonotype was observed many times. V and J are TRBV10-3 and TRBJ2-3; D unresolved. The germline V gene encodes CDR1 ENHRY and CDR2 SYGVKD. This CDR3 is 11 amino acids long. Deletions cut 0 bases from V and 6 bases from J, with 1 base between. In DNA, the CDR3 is TGTGCCATCAGTGAGTCGGATACGCAGTATTTT. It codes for CAISESDTQYF.

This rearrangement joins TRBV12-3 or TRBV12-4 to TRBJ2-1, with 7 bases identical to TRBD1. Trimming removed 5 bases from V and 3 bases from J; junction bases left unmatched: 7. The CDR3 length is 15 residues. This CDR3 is CASSHRGAYYNEQFF. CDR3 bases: TGTGCCAGCAGTCACAGGGGTGCCTACTACAATGAGCAGTTCTTC.

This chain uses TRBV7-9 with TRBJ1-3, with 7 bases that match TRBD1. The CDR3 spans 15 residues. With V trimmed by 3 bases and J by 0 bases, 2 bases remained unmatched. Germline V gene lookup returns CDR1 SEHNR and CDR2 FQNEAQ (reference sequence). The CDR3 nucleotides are TGTGCCAGCAGCTTCAGGGGGTTCTCTGGAAACACCATATATTTT. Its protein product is CASSFRGFSGNTIYF.